This T cell receptor (beta chain) was documented in a study of T cells in Graves' hyperthyroidism and ophthalmopathy. Amplified TCR beta CDR3 regions derived from RNA transcripts. HTBI primers were used for first-round RT-PCR of the TCR CDR3. MiXCR, run by TCRdb on the multiplex PCR reads, gives a single entry per CDR3 protein. This sample yields hundreds of thousands of distinct CDR3 sequences, of which roughly 13% are seen a single time; approximately 35% belongs to the top ten. In the case of this clonotype: The germline gene is not matched at one end of the junction; a read error may be the cause.

CDR1 is MNHNS and CDR2 is SASEGT in the germline V gene. This CDR3 has 14 residues. J is TRBJ2-1 and V is TRBV6-1; 7 bases match TRBD2. Sequences were obtained from blood. The origin of this receptor is a woman aged 40 to 50 with Graves' ophthalmopathy. The CDR3, as DNA: TGCGCCACGTCTAGTAGAGCGGGGCGCAATGAGCAGTTCTTC. It codes for CATSSRAGRNEQFF.